The 32 T cell receptor beta chains given below trace back to one sample, sequenced in a study of CD8 T cells in Susac syndrome. The authors reverse transcribed about 0.5 to 1 ug RNA with random hexamers. TCRdb re-derived calls from the immunoSEQ multiplex PCR reads in MiXCR, one entry per CDR3 protein. The table shows some 170,000 distinct CDR3 sequences, with approximately 94% occurring only once. Sequenced material: CD4+ T cells from PBMCs. Receptors were obtained from a human donor in good health.

This chain connects TRBV7-2 to TRBJ2-6; D unresolved. There are 15 residues in the CDR3. V was shortened by 5 bases and J by 0 bases, with 8 bases between the two germline ends. CDR1 is SGHTA, CDR2 FQGNSA, per germline. The CDR3 DNA is TGTGCCAGCAGCCGCGCCCTCTCTGGGGCCAACGTCCTGACTTTC. Protein product: CASSRALSGANVLTF.

The rearrangement links TRBV3-1 to TRBJ1-5; weak D call: TRBD1 (6 bases). In germline, CDR1 is LGHDT, CDR2 YNNKEL (reference sequence). Trimming removed 7 bases at V and 6 bases at J, with 13 bases between. This CDR3 spans 13 amino acids. This chain's CDR3 is CASNNGQTQPQHF. CDR3 nucleotides: TGTGCCAGCAACAACGGACAGACTCAGCCCCAGCATTTT.

The rearrangement links TRBV6-2 or TRBV6-3 to TRBJ2-4; TRBD1 aligns across 7 bases. Trimming removed 5 bases from V and 0 bases from J; junction bases left unmatched: 4. Per the germline V gene, CDR1 is MNHEY and CDR2 is SVGEGT. This CDR3 has 15 residues. The chain's CDR3 is CASSDRDLAKNIQYF. The CDR3 DNA follows: TGTGCCAGCAGTGACAGGGATCTAGCCAAAAACATTCAGTACTTC.

The rearrangement joins TRBV12-3 or TRBV12-4 to TRBJ2-1, with 11 bases matching TRBD2. The CDR3 is made up of 15 amino acids. After removal of 3 bases from V and 6 bases from J, the junction contained 4 bases not matched to a gene. In DNA form, the CDR3 reads TGTGCCAGCAGTTTTACTAGCGGGGGAATCAATGAGCAGTTCTTC. Translating it yields CASSFTSGGINEQFF.

V and J are TRBV24-1 and TRBJ2-1; 9 bases fit TRBD1. CDR1 is KGHDR, CDR2 SFDVKD, per germline. The J segment lost 10 bases and the V segment lost 7 bases, leaving 7 bases of the junction unmatched. The CDR3 has 13 residues. CDR3 nucleotide sequence: TGTGCCACCAGACCAAACAGGGGGCTGGAGCAGTTCTTC. This codes for CATRPNRGLEQFF.

In DNA, the CDR3 is TGTGCCAGCTGCAGGGACAGGGTGAGCTACGAGCAGTACTTC. It translates to CASCRDRVSYEQYF. The J gene is TRBJ2-7, the V gene TRBV2; 9 bases align to TRBD1. The ends lost 8 bases at V and 3 bases at J; junction bases unmatched: 8. This CDR3 is 14 amino acids long. Per the germline V gene, CDR1 is SNHLY and CDR2 is FYNNEI.

The chain has TRBV15 and TRBJ1-5; 11 bases agree with TRBD1. The CDR3 consists of 15 residues. Germline CDR1 LNHNV, CDR2 YYDKDF (reference sequence). With V trimmed by 3 bases and J by 5 bases, 3 bases remained unmatched. CDR3 loop: CATSSRTGGYQPQHF. CDR3 sequence (DNA): TGTGCCACCAGCAGTCGGACAGGGGGCTATCAGCCCCAGCATTTT.

This chain connects TRBV6-5 to TRBJ1-1, with no clear D. CDR1 and CDR2 from the germline V gene are MNHEY and SVGAGI. CDR3 length equals 13 residues. V was pared by 5 bases and J by 6 bases, with 13 bases between. The CDR3 is CASSPRRIPEAFF. Here the CDR3 DNA reads TGTGCCAGCAGTCCTCGCCGAATCCCTGAAGCTTTCTTT.

The chain is built from TRBV9 and TRBJ1-2; D is uncertain. Germline CDR1 reads SGDLS; CDR2 reads YYNGEE. Trimming took off 6 bases at V and 2 bases at J, with 14 bases between the two ends. The CDR3 covers 14 residues. The CDR3 is CASTHDRRNYGYTF. For the CDR3, the DNA is TGTGCCAGCACCCACGATAGACGGAACTATGGCTACACCTTC.

The chain has TRBV5-1 and TRBJ2-3; a possible D gene is TRBD2 (5 bases). Germline lookup yields CDR1 SGHRS and CDR2 YFSETQ. The ends were cut back, 4 bases at V and 6 bases at J, with 18 bases in the middle. The CDR3 is 15 amino acids. This chain's CDR3 is CASSRTTPLGDTQYF. Here the CDR3 DNA reads TGCGCCAGCAGCAGAACCACGCCACTAGGGGATACGCAGTATTTT.

This clonotype was seen only a few times. The chain carries TRBV11-2 and TRBJ2-7; D is perhaps TRBD1 (5 bases). The CDR3 is 14 residues long. Germline lookup yields CDR1 SGHAT and CDR2 FQNNGV. Trimming removed 0 bases at V and 4 bases at J, with 10 bases between. The CDR3: CASSLEVRAYEQYF. For the CDR3, the DNA is TGTGCCAGCAGCTTAGAAGTCAGGGCTTACGAGCAGTACTTC.

This chain joins TRBV5-1 and TRBJ1-1, with no clear D. Germline CDR1 SGHRS, CDR2 YFSETQ. CDR3 length: 13 residues. V was pared by 6 bases and J by 1 base, with 10 bases between. CDR3 nucleotides: TGCGCCAGCAAGAAGACACCGAACACTGAAGCTTTCTTT. As protein: CASKKTPNTEAFF.

This rearrangement joins TRBV6-4 to TRBJ2-3, with 8 bases lining up with TRBD2. Germline V gene data show CDR1 as MRHNA and CDR2 as SNTAGT. The length of the CDR3 is 16 residues. V shed 6 bases, J shed 6 bases, and the junction held 14 bases outside the gene matches. The CDR3 protein is CASRPRGSGNSDTQYF. In DNA form, the CDR3 reads TGTGCCAGCAGACCGCGGGGTAGCGGGAACTCTGATACGCAGTATTTT.

J is TRBJ1-2 and V is TRBV29-1; no firm D call. This CDR3 is 12 amino acids long. Germline V gene sequence: CDR1 SQVTM, CDR2 ANQGSEA. Trimming removed 4 bases at V and 4 bases at J, with 10 bases between. CDR3 in amino acids: CSVGRGTYGYTF. The CDR3 DNA reads TGCAGCGTTGGTCGGGGTACCTATGGCTACACCTTC. The variable domain in full, with the rest retrieved from reference TRBV29-1 and TRBJ1-2, is SAVISQKPSRDICQRGTSLTIQCQVDSQVTMMFWYRQQPGQSLTLIATANQGSEATYESGFVIDKFPISRPNLTFSTLTVSNMSPEDSSIYLCSVGRGTYGYTFGSGTRLTVV.

The V gene is TRBV7-9, the J gene TRBJ1-1; unclear D gene. The CDR3 extends over 15 amino acids. Looked up from germline, CDR1 is SEHNR and CDR2 is FQNEAQ (reference sequence). Trimming took 5 bases from V and 1 from J, leaving 14 bases between them. The CDR3 DNA reads TGTGCCAGCAGCATCCACGCACCCGGGAACACTGAAGCTTTCTTT. It codes for CASSIHAPGNTEAFF.

The J gene is TRBJ2-3, the V gene TRBV5-1; 8 bases agree with TRBD2. V gave up 3 bases and J gave up 0 bases; unmatched junction bases: 3. The germline CDR1 and CDR2 sequences are SGHRS and YFSETQ. This CDR3 is 15 amino acids long. CDR3 amino acids: CASSSSGFSTDTQYF. As DNA, the CDR3 is TGCGCCAGCAGCTCTAGCGGGTTTAGCACAGATACGCAGTATTTT.

The chain employs TRBV15 and TRBJ2-1; TRBD2 matches at 13 bases. This CDR3 comprises 17 residues. V was pared by 0 bases and J by 6 bases, with 5 bases of the junction left unmatched. Per germline, CDR1 LNHNV and CDR2 YYDKDF (reference sequence). Here the CDR3 DNA reads TGTGCCACCAGCAGAGATCCTCGACTAGCGGGAGGCAATGAGCAGTTCTTC. Translated: CATSRDPRLAGGNEQFF.

This chain uses TRBV3-1 with TRBJ2-1, with 7 positions matching TRBD2. J lost 8 bases, V lost 4 bases, and 5 bases had no gene match. Germline CDR1 and CDR2: LGHDT and YNNKEL (reference sequence). The CDR3 has 13 amino acids. The CDR3 DNA sequence: TGTGCCAGCAGCCGGACTAGTTGGGATGAGCAGTTCTTC. As protein: CASSRTSWDEQFF.

The CDR3 loop is CASSRGAWETQYF. In DNA form, the CDR3 reads TGTGCCAGCAGTCGGGGGGCATGGGAGACCCAGTACTTC. The gene calls are TRBV6-6 and TRBJ2-5; possibly TRBD2 for D (7 bases). V lost 5 bases to trimming and J lost 5 bases, with 12 bases between them. From germline, CDR1 is MNHNY and CDR2 SVGAGI (reference sequence). This CDR3 has 13 residues.

The chain employs TRBV4-3 and TRBJ2-5; the D gene is possibly TRBD2 (6 bases). Germline V gene lookup returns CDR1 LGHNA and CDR2 YSLEER. Trimming cost V 1 base and J 3 bases, with 12 bases left between them. This CDR3 region has 15 residues. CDR3 residues: CASSQGRGGKETQYF. CDR3 in DNA: TGCGCCAGCAGCCAAGGGAGGGGCGGAAAAGAGACCCAGTACTTC.

The chain has TRBV20-1 and TRBJ2-5; TRBD2 agrees at 11 bases. The germline V gene has CDR1 DFQATT and CDR2 SNEGSKA (reference sequence). This CDR3 has 14 amino acids. With 3 bases clipped from V and 5 bases from J, the junction kept 5 bases outside the gene matches. The CDR3 DNA sequence: TGCAGTGCTAGTAATAGCGGGAGGGGGGAGACCCAGTACTTC. This gives the protein CSASNSGRGETQYF.

This chain connects TRBV15 to TRBJ2-7; TRBD1 matches 9 bases. V lost 3 bases and J lost 3; bases outside the gene matches: 3. CDR1 is LNHNV, CDR2 YYDKDF, per germline (reference sequence). The CDR3 spans 14 residues. The CDR3 spells CATSRTGGIYEQYF. CDR3 DNA sequence: TGTGCCACCAGCAGGACAGGGGGGATCTACGAGCAGTACTTC.

J is TRBJ2-1 and V is TRBV24-1, with no clear D. Germline CDR1 and CDR2: KGHDR and SFDVKD. V was cut by 7 bases and J by 5 bases, with 5 bases left in between. The CDR3 runs 11 residues. DNA for the CDR3: TGTGCCACCAGCGCAAACAATGAGCAGTTCTTC. Amino acid sequence: CATSANNEQFF.

The chain employs TRBV27 and TRBJ2-5; 11 bases are a match to TRBD2. V gave up 5 bases and J gave up 7 bases; unmatched junction bases: 6. The germline CDR1 and CDR2 sequences are MNHEY and SMNVEV (reference sequence). The CDR3 loop spans 14 amino acids. The CDR3 sequence: CASSPTSGIGTQYF. CDR3 sequence (DNA): TGTGCCAGCAGTCCGACTAGCGGGATCGGGACCCAGTACTTC.

The chain recombines TRBV29-1 with TRBJ2-2, with D uncertain. The CDR3 spans 15 residues. With 6 bases removed from V and 1 base from J, the gap between germline ends came to 15 bases. Germline loops: CDR1 SQVTM, CDR2 ANQGSEA. CDR3 coding DNA: TGCAGCGTCCGTGACAAGGCCCAGAACACCGGGGAGCTGTTTTTT. The encoded protein is CSVRDKAQNTGELFF.

This clonotype was seen once. This chain joins TRBV28 and TRBJ1-2; maybe TRBD1 (5 bases). Per the germline V gene, CDR1 is MDHEN and CDR2 is SYDVKM. The CDR3 loop spans 13 amino acids. Trimming removed 6 bases from V and 4 bases from J, with 12 bases in between. The CDR3 sequence is CASRTRGVYGYTF. Here the CDR3 DNA reads TGTGCCAGCAGAACTCGGGGGGTCTATGGCTACACCTTC.

This clonotype was counted only a few times. This chain joins TRBV24-1 and TRBJ1-5; TRBD1 is a possible D gene (6 bases). V was shortened by 5 bases and J by 7 bases, with 11 bases between the two germline ends. CDR1 is KGHDR, CDR2 SFDVKD, per germline. This CDR3 region has 13 residues. Here the CDR3 reads CATSGGGGQPQHF. The CDR3 DNA sequence: TGTGCCACCAGTGGAGGAGGGGGACAGCCCCAGCATTTT.

The chain joins TRBV11-2 to TRBJ2-2; tentatively, D is TRBD2 (6 bases). Per the germline V gene, CDR1 is SGHAT and CDR2 is FQNNGV. With 8 bases removed from V and 7 bases from J, the gap between germline ends came to 14 bases. CDR3 length: 13 amino acids. CDR3 bases: TGTGCCAGCGAACGGGAGTCGGGCGGGGAGCTGTTTTTT. It translates to CASERESGGELFF. Drawing the rest from reference TRBV11-2 and TRBJ2-2, the complete variable domain is EAGVAQSPRYKIIEKRQSVAFWCNPISGHATLYWYQQILGQGPKLLIQFQNNGVVDDSQLPKDRFSAERLKGVDSTLKIQPAKLEDSAVYLCASERESGGELFFGEGSRLTVL.

The chain carries TRBV29-1 and TRBJ2-3, with D tentatively TRBD1 (6 bases). The CDR3 contains 14 residues. The germline gives CDR1 SQVTM, CDR2 ANQGSEA. The V and J ends lost 7 bases and 2 bases respectively, with 16 bases between them. The CDR3, as DNA: TGCAGCGGGGGTCGCGGACAGACCACAGATACGCAGTATTTT. Its translation: CSGGRGQTTDTQYF.

The chain is built from TRBV27 and TRBJ2-7; 11 bases are shared with TRBD2. Germline V gene sequence: CDR1 MNHEY, CDR2 SMNVEV (reference sequence). The CDR3 contains 15 residues. The trim removed 4 bases at V and 3 bases at J, leaving 5 bases unmatched. The CDR3 sequence: CASSSGTSGDYEQYF. In DNA, the CDR3 is TGTGCCAGCAGTTCCGGGACTAGCGGAGACTACGAGCAGTACTTC.

This clonotype was picked up one time. The chain couples TRBV28 to TRBJ2-1; 10 nucleotides line up with TRBD2. Germline V gives CDR1 MDHEN, CDR2 SYDVKM. V lost 9 bases, J lost 8 bases, and 7 bases stayed unmatched. This CDR3 contains 13 residues. The DNA of the CDR3 is TGTGCCAGTTCTAGCGGGAGTCGATATGAGCAGTTCTTC. Residues: CASSSGSRYEQFF. The variable domain in full, completed from reference TRBV28 and TRBJ2-1, reads DVKVTQSSRYLVKRTGEKVFLECVQDMDHENMFWYRQDPGLGLRLIYFSYDVKMKEKGDIPEGYSVSREKKERFSLILESASTNQTSMYLCASSSGSRYEQFFGPGTRLTVL.

The gene calls are TRBV28 and TRBJ2-3; 7 nucleotides agree with TRBD1. The CDR3 contains 17 residues. CDR1 is MDHEN and CDR2 is SYDVKM in the germline V gene. J lost 2 bases, V lost 3 bases, and 11 bases had no gene match. The CDR3 protein is CASSLVPNRGSTDTQYF. In DNA, the CDR3 is TGTGCCAGCAGTTTGGTCCCCAACAGGGGTTCCACAGATACGCAGTATTTT.